This T cell receptor (beta chain) is drawn from a study of T cells in localized non-small cell lung cancer (dated by TCRdb to about 2020). With regard to the full study: The study analyzed T cell repertoires of hundreds of early-stage NSCLC patients, comparing tumors and uninvolved tumor-adjacent lungs. NSCLC patients had a mean age of roughly 69 years, and 120 to 150 were male and 85 to 110 female. All 250 or so NSCLC patients in the cohort were treatment-naive and had localized lung tumors that were resected. Broad study findings and their caveats: Higher T cell density in blood was associated with longer overall survival, whereas higher clonality in adjacent lung was associated with shorter survival. Since the design was exploratory, TCR variables were selected using unadjusted p-values with no false-discovery rate correction. A median of 57 of the top 100 tumor clones turned up in the paired uninvolved adjacent lung, and approximately 30 of those clones also ranked among the top 100 of that same adjacent lung. Because multi-region tumor sequencing was not performed, intratumor heterogeneity could not be ruled out. Uninvolved tumor-adjacent lung showed the highest T cell clonality, higher than tumor, which suggests more focused antigenic responses in the uninvolved tumor-adjacent lung.

As regards this clone: Its antigen remains undetermined. Base qualities are not provided; no much larger clone lies one nucleotide away.

At diagnosis, tumor, uninvolved tumor-adjacent lung and peripheral blood were collected and then preserved as a mix of FFPE and fresh-frozen material. For TCR repertoire profiling, blood samples were analyzed in the form of peripheral blood mononuclear cells. The V and J ends are trimmed by 5 bases and 10 bases, leaving 14 bases between them. From the cysteine up to the phenylalanine, the CDR3 has a length of 12 residues. The CDR3 DNA has 36 bases and is translated from base 1. Via the germline V gene, CDR1 is SGHRS and CDR2 YFSETQ. TCR beta CDR3 regions were sequenced from DNA using the immunoSEQ Assay. As for how the authors treated the data: T cell density was computed as TCR beta template counts normalized to usable DNA estimated by amplifying housekeeping genes. The preseqR package was used to estimate richness by extrapolating to 400,000 templates for PBMC samples and to 120,000 templates for tissue samples. Clonality was taken to be one minus Pielou's evenness. Tissue-enriched TCRs were identified through differential abundance testing performed on productive amino-acid clonotypes, with a minimum total count of 5 and an alpha of 0.1. The Jaccard Index and the Morisita Overlap Index were used to measure repertoire overlap between compartments. GLIPH grouped TCR beta CDR3s together with public tetramer-defined viral CDR3s, and a viral motif had to include at least three viral sequences and also show V-gene enrichment. TCRdb re-hosts the immuneACCESS table, in-frame sequences only. Its copies lack some clones; in the studies checked, an unresolved V gene accounts for under half of them, and the cause for the rest is not known. V and J calls and clone size are given by that table; D and trimming were obtained from the DNA. Here the sample has tens of thousands of clones; about 88% occur a single time. The top ten clones comprise more than 6% of the sample.

The receptor chain draws on TRBV5-1 and TRBJ2-3, and possibly TRBD2, on 6 matching bases. The sequences come from peripheral blood, collected before any cancer treatment. The receptor comes from a woman aged 18 to 55 with stage III lung adenocarcinoma. The CDR3 is CASRVKGEAQYF. The bases read TGCGCCAGCAGGGTGAAAGGGGAGGCGCAGTATTTT.